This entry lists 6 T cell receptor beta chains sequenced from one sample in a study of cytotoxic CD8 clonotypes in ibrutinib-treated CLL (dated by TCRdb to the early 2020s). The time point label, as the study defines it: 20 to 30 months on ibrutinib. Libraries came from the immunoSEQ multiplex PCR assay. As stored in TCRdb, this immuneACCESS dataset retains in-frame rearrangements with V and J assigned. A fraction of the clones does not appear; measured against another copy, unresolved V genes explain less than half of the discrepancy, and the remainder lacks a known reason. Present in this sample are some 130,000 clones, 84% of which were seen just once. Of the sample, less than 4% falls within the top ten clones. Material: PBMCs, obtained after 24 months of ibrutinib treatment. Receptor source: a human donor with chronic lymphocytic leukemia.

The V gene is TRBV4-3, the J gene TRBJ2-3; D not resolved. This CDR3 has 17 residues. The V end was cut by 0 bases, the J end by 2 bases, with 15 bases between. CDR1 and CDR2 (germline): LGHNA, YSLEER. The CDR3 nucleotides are TGCGCCAGCAGCCAAGATCTCTGGAGTCCTACCACAGATACGCAGTATTTT. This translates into CASSQDLWSPTTDTQYF.

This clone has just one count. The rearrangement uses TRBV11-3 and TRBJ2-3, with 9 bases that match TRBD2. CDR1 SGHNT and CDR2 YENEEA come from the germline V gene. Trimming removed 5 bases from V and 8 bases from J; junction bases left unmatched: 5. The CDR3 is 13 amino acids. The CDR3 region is CASSLAGGPTQYF. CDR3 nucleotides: TGTGCCAGCAGCCTGGCGGGGGGGCCTACGCAGTATTTT.

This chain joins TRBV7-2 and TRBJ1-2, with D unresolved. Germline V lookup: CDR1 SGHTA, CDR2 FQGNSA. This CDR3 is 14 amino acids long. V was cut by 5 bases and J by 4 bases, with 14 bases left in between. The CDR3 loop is CASSPTPGSYGYTF. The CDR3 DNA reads TGTGCCAGCAGCCCGACCCCCGGGAGCTATGGCTACACCTTC.

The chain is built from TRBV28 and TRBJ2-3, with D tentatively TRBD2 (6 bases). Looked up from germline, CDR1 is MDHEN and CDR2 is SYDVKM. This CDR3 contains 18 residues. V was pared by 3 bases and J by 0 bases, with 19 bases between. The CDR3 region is CASSFRHLGGFSTDTQYF. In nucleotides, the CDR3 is TGTGCCAGCAGTTTTCGTCATTTGGGGGGATTTAGCACAGATACGCAGTATTTT.

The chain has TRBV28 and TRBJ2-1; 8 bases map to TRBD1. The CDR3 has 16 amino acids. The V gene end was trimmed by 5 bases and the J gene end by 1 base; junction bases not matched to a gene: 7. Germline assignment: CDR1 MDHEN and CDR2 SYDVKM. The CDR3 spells CASSPHGTGSYNEQFF. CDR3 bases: TGTGCCAGCAGTCCCCACGGGACAGGATCCTACAATGAGCAGTTCTTC.

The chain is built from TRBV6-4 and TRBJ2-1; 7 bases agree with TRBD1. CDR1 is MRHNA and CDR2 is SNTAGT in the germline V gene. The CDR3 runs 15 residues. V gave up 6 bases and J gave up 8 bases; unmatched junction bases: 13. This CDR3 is CASSDRDSHRDEQFF. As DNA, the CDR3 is TGTGCCAGCAGCGACCGGGACAGCCATAGGGATGAGCAGTTCTTC.